This T cell receptor beta chain is from a study of CD4+ T cells in melanoma. The CDR3 length is 13 residues. Germline loops: CDR1 MGHRA, CDR2 YSYEKL. Between the trimmed V and J ends, which lost 2 bases and 1 base, there was a span of 5 bases. Only one count was recorded for this clone. Its specificity is unknown. Sequenced by immunoSEQ multiplex PCR; TCRdb stores in-frame clones only, minus some. The repertoire holds roughly 120,000 clones, with roughly 90% as singletons. General study findings and limits: Diverse differentiation states were reported for melanoma neoantigen-specific CD4+ T cells. CD8+ T cell, macrophage and B cell function reportedly correlated with neoantigen-specific CD4+ T cells.

This clonotype originated in a human donor with melanoma. The specimen sequenced was peripheral blood. The rearrangement uses TRBV4-1 and TRBJ1-1, with a weak D call TRBD1 (5 bases). The CDR3 DNA reads TGCGCCAGCAGCCAAAGGGGGAACACTGAAGCTTTCTTT. It codes for CASSQRGNTEAFF.